These T cell receptor beta chains were read from a single sample in a study of T cell changes during pregnancy in multiple sclerosis. TCRdb keeps only in-frame clones here, not all; method: immunoSEQ multiplex PCR. Of roughly 67,000 clones in the sample, roughly nine tenths were seen once. The specimen was peripheral blood, collected in the second trimester of pregnancy. These receptors were collected from a female donor with multiple sclerosis, enrolled in a pregnancy study. Both conserved end residues are part of each CDR3. The D gene is left open where the match is weak. A clone size is listed for some rows: how often the clone was seen (once, few, many), or a class if it is expanded.

D gene: TRBD2; clone size: few; J gene: TRBJ2-5; V gene: TRBV19; CDR3 protein: CASSRTSGSLETQYF; CDR3 DNA: TGTGCCAGTAGTCGAACTAGCGGAAGTCTAGAGACCCAGTACTTC
D gene: NA; clone size: once; J gene: TRBJ1-2; V gene: TRBV29-1; CDR3 protein: CSVVQANYGYTF; CDR3 DNA: TGCAGCGTTGTTCAGGCTAACTATGGCTACACCTTC
D gene: TRBD2; clone size: NA; J gene: TRBJ2-7; V gene: TRBV5-3; CDR3 protein: CARSWAREYEQYF; CDR3 DNA: TGTGCCAGAAGTTGGGCGCGGGAGTACGAGCAGTACTTC
D gene: NA; clone size: NA; J gene: TRBJ2-1; V gene: TRBV7-2; CDR3 protein: CASSLKIAEIEPYSNEQFF; CDR3 DNA: TGTGCCAGCAGCTTGAAGATAGCGGAGATCGAACCCTACTCCAATGAGCAGTTCTTC
D gene: TRBD2; clone size: NA; J gene: TRBJ2-3; V gene: TRBV14; CDR3 protein: CASSQELAGVSDTQYF; CDR3 DNA: TGTGCCAGCAGCCAAGAACTAGCGGGAGTTTCAGATACGCAGTATTTT
D gene: TRBD2; clone size: NA; J gene: TRBJ2-1; V gene: TRBV5-1; CDR3 protein: CASSGGLGNEQFF; CDR3 DNA: TGCGCCAGCAGCGGGGGACTAGGGAATGAGCAGTTCTTC
D gene: TRBD1; clone size: NA; J gene: TRBJ1-1; V gene: TRBV29-1; CDR3 protein: CSVQRDSRTEAFF; CDR3 DNA: TGCAGCGTGCAAAGGGACAGTAGGACTGAAGCTTTCTTT
D gene: TRBD1; clone size: once; J gene: TRBJ1-2; V gene: TRBV5-1; CDR3 protein: CASSPQGAGYGYTF; CDR3 DNA: TGCGCCAGCAGCCCACAGGGGGCCGGCTATGGCTACACCTTC
D gene: NA; clone size: NA; J gene: TRBJ2-7; V gene: TRBV11-3; CDR3 protein: CASSLLQGINYEQYF; CDR3 DNA: TGTGCCAGCAGCTTGCTTCAGGGGATAAACTACGAGCAGTACTTC
D gene: NA; clone size: NA; J gene: TRBJ2-3; V gene: TRBV7-8; CDR3 protein: CASSSWGELTDTQYF; CDR3 DNA: TGTGCCAGCAGCTCATGGGGGGAGTTAACAGATACGCAGTATTTT
D gene: TRBD1; clone size: NA; J gene: TRBJ2-1; V gene: TRBV4-3; CDR3 protein: CASSLGTGDYNEQFF; CDR3 DNA: TGCGCCAGCAGCCTCGGGACAGGGGACTACAATGAGCAGTTCTTC
D gene: NA; clone size: NA; J gene: TRBJ2-7; V gene: TRBV27; CDR3 protein: CATTRGGNEQYF; CDR3 DNA: TGTGCCACCACGAGGGGGGGTAACGAGCAGTACTTC
D gene: TRBD2; clone size: NA; J gene: TRBJ2-1; V gene: TRBV19; CDR3 protein: CASTGSGLAVYNEQFF; CDR3 DNA: TGTGCCAGTACAGGAAGTGGACTAGCAGTATACAATGAGCAGTTCTTC
D gene: TRBD2; clone size: NA; J gene: TRBJ2-3; V gene: TRBV5-4; CDR3 protein: CASSLMVAGDTDTQYF; CDR3 DNA: TGTGCCAGCAGCTTGATGGTAGCGGGGGACACAGATACGCAGTATTTT
D gene: NA; clone size: NA; J gene: TRBJ2-7; V gene: TRBV5-6; CDR3 protein: CASSLASEQYF; CDR3 DNA: TGTGCCAGCAGCTTGGCCAGCGAGCAGTACTTC
D gene: TRBD1; clone size: NA; J gene: TRBJ2-7; V gene: TRBV7-2; CDR3 protein: CASSSAGQGFYEQYF; CDR3 DNA: TGTGCCAGCAGCTCAGCCGGACAGGGATTCTACGAGCAGTACTTC
D gene: TRBD2; clone size: NA; J gene: TRBJ2-7; V gene: TRBV5-1; CDR3 protein: CASSSRLAGEGSYEQYF; CDR3 DNA: TGCGCCAGCAGCTCCAGACTAGCGGGAGAGGGCTCCTACGAGCAGTACTTC
D gene: NA; clone size: NA; J gene: TRBJ2-1; V gene: TRBV7-9; CDR3 protein: CASSSGTYNEQFF; CDR3 DNA: TGTGCCAGCAGCTCCGGGACTTACAATGAGCAGTTCTTC
D gene: NA; clone size: NA; J gene: TRBJ2-7; V gene: TRBV7-9; CDR3 protein: CASSRSRGFGSYEQYF; CDR3 DNA: TGTGCCAGCAGCCGATCAAGGGGTTTCGGGTCCTACGAGCAGTACTTC
D gene: NA; clone size: NA; J gene: TRBJ2-5; V gene: TRBV19; CDR3 protein: CASSIGLGGTSSGTQYF; CDR3 DNA: TGTGCCAGTAGTATAGGGTTGGGCGGGACCTCTTCGGGGACCCAGTACTTC
D gene: NA; clone size: NA; J gene: TRBJ1-3; V gene: TRBV5-4; CDR3 protein: CASSLQGPSGNTIYF; CDR3 DNA: TGTGCCAGCAGCTTACAGGGACCCTCTGGAAACACCATATATTTT
D gene: TRBD2; clone size: NA; J gene: TRBJ2-1; V gene: TRBV30; CDR3 protein: CATQFTSGPERFF; CDR3 DNA: TGTGCCACACAGTTCACTAGCGGCCCCGAAAGGTTCTTC
D gene: TRBD1; clone size: NA; J gene: TRBJ1-5; V gene: TRBV7-9; CDR3 protein: CASSSTGFGQGLQPQHF; CDR3 DNA: TGTGCCAGCAGCTCAACAGGGTTCGGACAGGGACTTCAGCCCCAGCATTTT
D gene: NA; clone size: NA; J gene: TRBJ1-1; V gene: TRBV6-5; CDR3 protein: CASSSPPGVAFF; CDR3 DNA: TGTGCCAGCAGCTCCCCCCCGGGGGTGGCTTTCTTT
D gene: TRBD1; clone size: NA; J gene: TRBJ1-3; V gene: TRBV7-2; CDR3 protein: CASSSGTGRNTIYF; CDR3 DNA: TGTGCCAGCAGCTCCGGGACAGGGAGAAACACCATATATTTT
D gene: NA; clone size: NA; J gene: TRBJ1-1; V gene: TRBV7-9; CDR3 protein: CASRGQPRGGGTEAFF; CDR3 DNA: TGTGCCAGCCGCGGACAGCCTCGCGGGGGGGGCACTGAAGCTTTCTTT
D gene: NA; clone size: few; J gene: TRBJ2-7; V gene: TRBV11-2; CDR3 protein: CASSSTLESYEQYF; CDR3 DNA: TGTGCCAGCAGCTCGACCCTAGAGTCCTACGAGCAGTACTTC
D gene: TRBD1; clone size: once; J gene: TRBJ2-1; V gene: TRBV27; CDR3 protein: CASSFGGTGENEQFF; CDR3 DNA: TGTGCCAGCAGTTTTGGGGGGACAGGGGAAAATGAGCAGTTCTTC
D gene: NA; clone size: NA; J gene: TRBJ1-1; V gene: TRBV15; CDR3 protein: CATSRVNMNTEAFF; CDR3 DNA: TGTGCCACCAGCAGAGTGAACATGAACACTGAAGCTTTCTTT